The next 10 T cell receptor beta chains were all read from a single sample in a study of T cells in Graves' hyperthyroidism and ophthalmopathy. RNA transcripts yielded amplified TCR beta CDR3 regions. The HTBI primer set was used in a first-round RT-PCR of the TCR CDR3. One entry per CDR3 protein, called by TCRdb with MiXCR from the multiplex PCR reads. Here the sample spans under 400,000 distinct CDR3 sequences, over 15% being singletons. The sample taken for sequencing was blood. These receptors originate from a man aged 25-40 years with Graves' hyperthyroidism.

The rearrangement joins TRBV7-3 to TRBJ2-2; 7 positions match TRBD1. Trimming cost V 5 bases and J 4 bases; bases outside gene matches: 10. The CDR3 runs to 16 residues. Germline CDR1 SGHTA, CDR2 FQGTGA. CDR3 region: CASSGRDRVSTGELFF. CDR3 nucleotide sequence: TGTGCCAGCAGCGGACGAGACAGGGTCTCCACCGGGGAGCTGTTTTTT.

This clonotype showed up many times. The chain recombines TRBV6-5 with TRBJ1-2; 7 bases map to TRBD1. The germline V gene encodes CDR1 MNHEY and CDR2 SVGAGI. The CDR3 extends over 14 amino acids. Trimming took 0 bases from V and 6 from J; bases not matched to a gene: 4. CDR3 sequence (DNA): TGTGCCAGCAGTTACTCGACAGGGACGGATGGCTACACCTTC. Amino acid sequence: CASSYSTGTDGYTF.

The chain joins TRBV28 to TRBJ1-5; a possible D gene is TRBD1 (6 bases). The CDR3 is made up of 14 amino acids. Trimming left V 6 bases short and J 5 bases short, with 14 bases between. In germline, CDR1 is MDHEN, CDR2 SYDVKM. CDR3: CASSPTGFDQPQHF. CDR3 DNA sequence: TGTGCCAGCAGCCCTACAGGGTTCGATCAGCCCCAGCATTTT.

This clonotype was counted many times. The V gene is TRBV20-1, the J gene TRBJ2-1; 8 bases fit TRBD2. This CDR3 comprises 15 residues. J gave up 4 bases and V 6 bases, and 11 bases lay outside the gene matches. Germline CDR1 is DFQATT and CDR2 is SNEGSKA (reference sequence). The CDR3 DNA reads TGCAGTGCCGCCCTCCTAGCGGGCAGATACAATGAGCAGTTCTTC. The encoded protein is CSAALLAGRYNEQFF.

The chain has TRBV7-9 and TRBJ2-4; 7 bases are shared with TRBD2. This CDR3 is 15 amino acids long. V was clipped by 5 bases and J by 5 bases; unmatched bases: 9. CDR1 is SEHNR, CDR2 FQNEAQ, per germline (reference sequence). In DNA form, the CDR3 reads TGTGCCAGCAGCCTGGTCGGGGGGAGGCAAAACATTCAGTACTTC. Residues: CASSLVGGRQNIQYF.

The chain combines TRBV20-1 with TRBJ2-7; TRBD2 aligns across 8 bases. The germline V gene encodes CDR1 DFQATT and CDR2 SNEGSKA (reference sequence). The CDR3 has 15 residues. Unmatched junction bases numbered 9, after V lost 3 bases and J lost 2 bases. The CDR3 is CSASTGGGGAYEQYF. DNA of the CDR3: TGCAGTGCTAGTACGGGAGGGGGGGGGGCCTACGAGCAGTACTTC.

The chain employs TRBV7-2 and TRBJ2-1; TRBD2 aligns across 8 bases. V lost 8 bases and J lost 4; bases outside the gene matches: 7. CDR1 and CDR2 from the germline V gene are SGHTA and FQGNSA. The CDR3 totals 14 residues. In DNA, the CDR3 is TGTGCCAGCGCCGCGGCTAGCGGGTACAATGAGCAGTTCTTC. It is translated as CASAAASGYNEQFF.

This clonotype was counted only a few times. V gene TRBV10-3 combines with J gene TRBJ2-7, with 8 bases that match TRBD2. The CDR3 extends over 12 amino acids. CDR1 ENHRY and CDR2 SYGVKD come from the germline V gene. V dropped 6 bases and J dropped 4; count of bases not matched to a gene: 2. In nucleotides, the CDR3 is TGTGCCATCAGGGGCGGGAGGTACGAGCAGTACTTC. Translating it yields CAIRGGRYEQYF.

This clonotype was recorded many times. This chain links TRBV20-1 with TRBJ2-5; no reliable D call. Trimming took 0 bases from V and 4 from J, leaving 15 bases between them. This CDR3 spans 15 amino acids. Germline V CDR1 and CDR2: DFQATT, SNEGSKA (reference sequence). The CDR3 loop reads CSAREKPGPGETQYF. The CDR3 bases are TGCAGTGCTAGAGAAAAGCCGGGCCCGGGAGAGACCCAGTACTTC.

This clonotype has a count of ten or more. The chain couples TRBV9 to TRBJ2-1; TRBD1 aligns across 7 bases. The CDR3 has 15 amino acids. V lost 3 bases to trimming and J lost 6 bases; unmatched junction nucleotides: 9. In germline, CDR1 is SGDLS, CDR2 YYNGEE. Written as DNA, the CDR3 is TGTGCCAGCAGCGCACCAGCGACAGGGTTCAATGAGCAGTTCTTC. Protein sequence: CASSAPATGFNEQFF.